A single sample is the source of the 11 T cell receptor beta chains below, sequenced in a study of blood T cells in healthy people across ages (dated by TCRdb to 2013 to 2016). Receptor amplification or capture employed 5' RACE. The sequencer listed for this sample is Illumina HiSeq 2500. A second about 7 to 12 cycle PCR used a sample-barcoded 5' primer and a J-beta primer mix. TCRdb reanalyzed the raw reads on its own, using fastp at Q25 for trimming and MiXCR for clone calling, and kept in-frame beta chains. Every entry covers one CDR3 protein and lists the most common genes and DNA from its rows. The table for this sample lists 700,000 to 900,000 distinct CDR3 sequences; around half of them were counted only once. The ten biggest clones cover roughly 40% of the sample. The sequenced sample was blood. Source of these receptors: a man aged 80 or over in good health.

The rearrangement joins TRBV7-2 to TRBJ2-7, with 7 bases matching TRBD2. V lost 1 base to trimming and J lost 4 bases; unmatched junction nucleotides: 10. The CDR3 totals 16 residues. CDR1 and CDR2 (germline): SGHTA, FQGNSA. Here the CDR3 reads CASSLVWASGAYEQYF. The CDR3 DNA reads as TGTGCCAGCAGCTTAGTGTGGGCTAGCGGAGCTTACGAGCAGTACTTC.

The V gene is TRBV12-3 or TRBV12-4, the J gene TRBJ2-1; TRBD2 matches 10 bases. The CDR3 is 14 residues long. The ends lost 3 bases at V and 13 bases at J; junction bases unmatched: 9. Here the CDR3 reads CASSFLAGAETQFF. Written as DNA, the CDR3 is TGTGCCAGCAGTTTTCTAGCGGGAGCGGAGACCCAGTTCTTC.

This clonotype has more than one count but fewer than ten. V gene TRBV7-3 combines with J gene TRBJ2-1; no definite D call. CDR1 and CDR2 (germline): SGHTA, FQGTGA. Trimming took 5 bases from V and 5 from J, leaving 13 bases between them. The CDR3 covers 14 residues. The CDR3 protein is CASSPDGPDNEQFF. The CDR3 nucleotides are TGTGCCAGCAGCCCAGATGGACCTGACAATGAGCAGTTCTTC.

Concerning this clonotype itself: The junction departs from the called germline gene at one end, perhaps through a read error. The chain combines TRBV7-6 with TRBJ2-1; D is unresolved. Germline V gives CDR1 SGHVS, CDR2 FNYEAQ. CDR3 length equals 15 residues. This CDR3 reads CAGSLGQSSYNEQFF. The CDR3 DNA follows: TGTGCCGGCAGCTTAGGTCAGAGCTCCTACAATGAGCAGTTCTTC.

This clonotype showed up just once. The chain employs TRBV18 and TRBJ2-1; 10 bases align to TRBD2. Per the germline V gene, CDR1 is KGHSH and CDR2 is LQKENI. There are 17 residues in the CDR3. V was clipped by 5 bases and J by 0 bases; unmatched bases: 7. CDR3 region: CASSTLAGTSSYNEQFF. CDR3 bases: TGTGCCAGCTCAACACTAGCGGGGACGAGCTCCTACAATGAGCAGTTCTTC.

The chain has TRBV24-1 and TRBJ2-5, with D perhaps assigned TRBD1 or TRBD2 (5 bases each). The V and J ends lost 6 bases and 4 bases respectively, with 14 bases between them. Germline CDR1 and CDR2: KGHDR and SFDVKD. CDR3 size: 14 residues. The CDR3 loop is CATSTAGRRETQYF. The CDR3 coding sequence is TGTGCCACCAGTACAGCAGGGAGAAGAGAGACCCAGTACTTC.

The CDR3 is CASSLSATRAGANEQFF. The CDR3 DNA reads TGTGCCAGCAGTTTATCCGCGACTAGAGCGGGGGCCAATGAGCAGTTCTTC. The chain joins TRBV27 to TRBJ2-1; the match to TRBD2 covers 8 bases. The CDR3 sequence is 17 residues long. Germline trimming cut 0 bases from V and 6 bases from J; bases unmatched to any gene: 10. From germline, CDR1 is MNHEY and CDR2 SMNVEV (reference sequence).

The chain employs TRBV2 and TRBJ2-4, with 7 positions matching TRBD1. The CDR3 extends over 14 amino acids. The V gene's germline CDR1 is SNHLY and CDR2 FYNNEI. Trimming cost V 3 bases and J 6 bases; bases outside gene matches: 5. The CDR3 here is CASSESGTANIQYF. In nucleotides, the CDR3 is TGTGCCAGCAGTGAGTCTGGGACAGCAAACATTCAGTACTTC.

The chain links TRBV7-9 to TRBJ2-7; TRBD1 agrees at 9 bases. After removal of 2 bases from V and 0 bases from J, the junction contained 5 bases not matched to a gene. The CDR3 length is 16 residues. In germline, CDR1 is SEHNR, CDR2 FQNEAQ (reference sequence). CDR3 coding DNA: TGTGCCAGCAGCTTAACGGACAGGGGTAGCTCCTACGAGCAGTACTTC. Translation: CASSLTDRGSSYEQYF.

The chain has TRBV10-3 and TRBJ2-5; D possibly corresponds to TRBD2 (6 bases). Trimming took 3 bases from V and 4 from J, leaving 12 bases between them. The CDR3 contains 14 residues. CDR1 is ENHRY, CDR2 SYGVKD, per germline. The CDR3 loop is CAISEGAGGETQYF. The CDR3 coding sequence is TGTGCCATCAGTGAAGGAGCGGGTGGAGAGACCCAGTACTTC.

This chain links TRBV7-9 with TRBJ2-7; D gene uncertain. The CDR3 totals 13 residues. V was clipped by 5 bases and J by 6 bases, with 14 bases between them. Germline V gene lookup returns CDR1 SEHNR and CDR2 FQNEAQ (reference sequence). CDR3 region: CASSRAGSSEQYF. In nucleotides, the CDR3 is TGTGCCAGCAGCCGTGCAGGTTCTAGCGAGCAGTACTTC.